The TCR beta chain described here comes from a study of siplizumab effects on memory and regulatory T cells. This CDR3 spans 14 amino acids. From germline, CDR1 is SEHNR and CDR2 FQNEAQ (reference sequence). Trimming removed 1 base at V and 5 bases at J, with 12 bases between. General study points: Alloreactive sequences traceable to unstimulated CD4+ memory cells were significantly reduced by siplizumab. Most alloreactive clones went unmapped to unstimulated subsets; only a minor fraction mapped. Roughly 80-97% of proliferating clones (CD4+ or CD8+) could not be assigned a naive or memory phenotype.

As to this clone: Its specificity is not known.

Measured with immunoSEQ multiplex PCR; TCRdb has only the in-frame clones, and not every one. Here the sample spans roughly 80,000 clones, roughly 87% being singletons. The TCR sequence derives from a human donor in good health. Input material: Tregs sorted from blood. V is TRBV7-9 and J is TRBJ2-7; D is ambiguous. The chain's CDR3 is CASSLEAQSHEQYF. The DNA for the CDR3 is TGTGCCAGCAGCTTAGAGGCCCAGTCCCACGAGCAGTACTTC.